This T cell receptor (beta chain) was sequenced during a study of CD8 T cells in Susac syndrome (dated by TCRdb to the late 2010s). About the full investigation: The study used repertoire sequencing to test whether antigen drove CD8+ T cell activation and differentiation in Susac syndrome. The study at large found these results: The number of individuals in the TCR sequencing and HLA analysis was recognized as being relatively small.

Remarks on this clonotype: Its target antigen remains unknown. No qualities accompany the bases; no much larger clone lies one base away.

RNA was extracted using the RNeasy kit, and roughly 0.45 to 1 microgram was reverse transcribed with random hexamers. The immunoSEQ multiplex PCR assay, covering 54 Vbeta and 13 Jbeta segments, was used to amplify TCR beta CDR3 regions. To correct PCR amplification bias, a synthetic template baseline was used for both primer optimization and computational correction. The paper's processing steps were these. Only productive sequences were kept, with reads annotated to V, D and J genes according to IMGT and analyzed in immunoSEQ Analyzer. Clonality was calculated as one minus the Shannon entropy normalized by log2 of the number of productive unique sequences. Public and private clones were assessed among the 100 most prevalent clones of each patient and control. Clones were defined as Susac-specific if absent from the healthy and MS cohorts, from approximately 1,100 published viral clones and from other ImmuneACCESS disease sequences. TCRdb handled the public reads itself, with Q25 trimming in fastp and clone calling in MiXCR, and kept productive beta chains. Every entry covers one CDR3 protein and lists the most common genes and DNA from its rows. The V and J calls here are based on TCRdb, not the publication. Present in this sample are about 200,000 distinct CDR3 sequences, 85% to 95% of which were seen just once. 0.082% of the sample goes to the ten largest clones.

High-throughput TCR beta sequencing profiled peripheral blood CD8+ and CD4+ T cells from healthy donors, Susac syndrome patients and multiple sclerosis patients. The multiple sclerosis controls were treatment-naive patients who had stable or active relapsing-remitting disease and met the revised McDonald criteria. Bulk CD8+ and CD4+ T cells were purified magnetically by negative isolation, whereas CD8+ TEMRA cells were enriched by FACS. Blood was collected in EDTA tubes and processed within 24 hours, with PBMCs isolated through density gradient centrifugation. PBMCs intended for TCR sequencing were cryopreserved in liquid nitrogen and were subsequently thawed in a 37 degrees C water bath. A purity of at least 90% was achieved for sorted or isolated CD4+, CD8+ and CD8+ TEMRA cells. The germline V gene (reference sequence) yields LNHNV for CDR1 and YYDKDF for CDR2. V sheds 0 bases and J sheds 7 bases, leaving 15 bases between their ends. Taken from cysteine to phenylalanine, the CDR3 has 15 residues. CDR3 DNA only is kept here, 45 bases in frame from base 1.

The source material was CD4+ T cells from PBMCs. The receptor comes from a human donor with multiple sclerosis. The V and J segments used are TRBV15 and TRBJ1-2; TRBD1 is a weak D gene call, 6 bases matching. The CDR3 protein is CATSRDGEAGAGYTF. The DNA is TGTGCCACCAGCAGAGATGGGGAGGCAGGGGCTGGCTACACCTTC.